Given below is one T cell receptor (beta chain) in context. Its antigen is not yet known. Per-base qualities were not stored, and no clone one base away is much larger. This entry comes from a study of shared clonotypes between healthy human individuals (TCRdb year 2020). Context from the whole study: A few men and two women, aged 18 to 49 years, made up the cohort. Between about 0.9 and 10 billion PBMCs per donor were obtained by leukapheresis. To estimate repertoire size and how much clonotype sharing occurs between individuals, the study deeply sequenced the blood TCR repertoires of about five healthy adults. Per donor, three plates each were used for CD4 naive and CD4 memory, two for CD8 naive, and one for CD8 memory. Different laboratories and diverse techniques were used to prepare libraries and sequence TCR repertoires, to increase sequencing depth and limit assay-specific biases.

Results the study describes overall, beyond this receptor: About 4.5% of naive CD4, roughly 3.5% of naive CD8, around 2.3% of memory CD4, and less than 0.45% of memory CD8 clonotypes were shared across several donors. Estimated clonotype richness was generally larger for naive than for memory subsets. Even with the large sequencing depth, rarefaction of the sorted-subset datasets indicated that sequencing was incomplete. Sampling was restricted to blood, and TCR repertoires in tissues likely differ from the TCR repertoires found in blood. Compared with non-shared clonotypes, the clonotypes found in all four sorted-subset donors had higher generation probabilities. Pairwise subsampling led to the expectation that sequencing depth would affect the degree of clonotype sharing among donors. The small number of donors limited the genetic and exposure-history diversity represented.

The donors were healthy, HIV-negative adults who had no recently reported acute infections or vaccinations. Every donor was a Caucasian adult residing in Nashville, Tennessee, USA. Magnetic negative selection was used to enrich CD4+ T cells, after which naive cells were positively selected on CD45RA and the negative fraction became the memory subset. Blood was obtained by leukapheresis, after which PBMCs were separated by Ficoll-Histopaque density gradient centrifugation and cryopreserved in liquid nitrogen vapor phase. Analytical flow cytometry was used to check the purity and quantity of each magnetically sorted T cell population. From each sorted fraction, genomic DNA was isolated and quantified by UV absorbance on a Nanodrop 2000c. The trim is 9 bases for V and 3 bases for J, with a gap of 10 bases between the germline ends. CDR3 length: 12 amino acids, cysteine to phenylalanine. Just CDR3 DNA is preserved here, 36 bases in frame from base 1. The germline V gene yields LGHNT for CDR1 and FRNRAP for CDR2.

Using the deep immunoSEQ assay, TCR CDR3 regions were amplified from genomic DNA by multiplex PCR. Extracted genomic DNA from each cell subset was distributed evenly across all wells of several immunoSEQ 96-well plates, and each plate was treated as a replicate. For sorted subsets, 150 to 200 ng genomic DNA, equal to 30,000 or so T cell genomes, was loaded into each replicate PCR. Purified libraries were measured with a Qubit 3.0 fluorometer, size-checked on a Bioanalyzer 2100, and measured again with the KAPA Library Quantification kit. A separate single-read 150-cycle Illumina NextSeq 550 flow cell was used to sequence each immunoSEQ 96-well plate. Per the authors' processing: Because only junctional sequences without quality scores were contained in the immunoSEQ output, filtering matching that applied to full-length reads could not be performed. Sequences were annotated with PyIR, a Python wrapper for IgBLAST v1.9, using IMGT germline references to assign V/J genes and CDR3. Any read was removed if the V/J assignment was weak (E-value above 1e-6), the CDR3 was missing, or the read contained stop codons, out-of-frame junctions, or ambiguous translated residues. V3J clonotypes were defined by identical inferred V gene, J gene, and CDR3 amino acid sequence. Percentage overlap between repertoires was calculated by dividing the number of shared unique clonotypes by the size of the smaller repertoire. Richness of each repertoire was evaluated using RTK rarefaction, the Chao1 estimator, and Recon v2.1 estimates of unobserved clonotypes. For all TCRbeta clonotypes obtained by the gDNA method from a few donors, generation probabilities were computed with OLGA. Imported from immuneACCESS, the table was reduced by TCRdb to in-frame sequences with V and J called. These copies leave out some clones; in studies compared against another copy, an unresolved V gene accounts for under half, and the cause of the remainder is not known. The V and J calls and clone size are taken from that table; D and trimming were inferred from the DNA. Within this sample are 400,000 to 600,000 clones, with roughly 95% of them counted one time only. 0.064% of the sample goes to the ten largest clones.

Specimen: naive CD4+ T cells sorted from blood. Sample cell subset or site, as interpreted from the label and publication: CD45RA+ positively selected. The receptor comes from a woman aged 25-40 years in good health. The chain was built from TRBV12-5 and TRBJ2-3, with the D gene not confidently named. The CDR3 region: CARPEPTDTQYF. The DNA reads TGTGCTAGGCCGGAGCCGACAGATACGCAGTATTTT.